This TCR beta chain was documented in a study of cytomegalovirus exposure and HLA in healthy donors. Study background: A prior study identified 100 million to 130 million unique TCR beta sequences from 150 million to 200 million T cells.

A word on this clone: What it recognizes is unknown.

A multiplex PCR was run with 60 Vbeta primers and 13 Jbeta primers. TCRdb's copy holds only in-frame clones and misses some; the assay was immunoSEQ multiplex PCR. The sample lists around 120,000 clones, about 72% seen once, with roughly 1.6% in the top ten. Findings of the study overall: Analysis performed later found about 18,000 TCR beta sequences associated with HLA alleles at 0.05 false discovery rate.

The V and J ends lost 7 bases and 10 bases respectively, with 16 bases between them. The CDR3 is 12 amino acids. Germline CDR1 is SGHVS and CDR2 is FQNEAQ. The sample was PBMCs. The rearrangement joins TRBV7-8 to TRBJ1-1; no reliable D call. The clonotype was recovered from a man aged 25 to 40 in good health and CMV-seropositive. For the CDR3, the DNA is TGTGCCAGCACCCCCGCCGGAGGGAGAGCTTTCTTT. Encoded protein: CASTPAGGRAFF.